The clone carrying this TCR beta chain was picked up many times. V lost 3 bases and J lost 6, with 16 bases in between. CDR1 LNHNV and CDR2 YYDKDF come from the germline V gene (reference sequence). CDR3 length: 15 amino acids. In the library, individual cDNA molecules carried attached unique molecular identifiers. TCRdb passed the 5' RACE reads through MiXCR, listing each CDR3 protein once. This sample has 50,000 or so distinct CDR3 sequences, with more than 9.5% found just once. This sample stems from a study of early T cells in non-severe SARS-CoV-2 infection. Study-wide context: The input, bulk RNA from unsorted whole blood, was sequenced, and chains were unpaired.

The gene calls are TRBV15 and TRBJ2-3; D may be TRBD1 (5 bases). The receptor was isolated from an adult who was a healthcare worker with PCR-confirmed SARS-CoV-2 infection or an uninfected control (not recorded which). Sequencing input: whole blood. The CDR3 spells CATSRTVQDPDTQYF. CDR3 nucleotides: TGTGCCACCAGCAGGACAGTCCAAGACCCCGATACGCAGTATTTT.